This section outlines one T cell receptor (beta chain) sequence together with its context. The protocol was immunoSEQ multiplex PCR, while the TCRdb copy is restricted to in-frame clones and leaves out a portion. The table records roughly 200,000 clones, approximately 90% of them present only once. This record belongs to a study of blood T cell repertoires in COVID-19. V trimming: 3 bases; J trimming: 1 base; junction bases outside the gene matches: 6. CDR3 size: 15 residues. The germline gives CDR1 SGDLS, CDR2 YYNGEE. The sample taken for sequencing was peripheral blood. This clonotype was obtained from a man in his fifties or sixties with active or convalescent COVID-19. The V and J genes are TRBV9 and TRBJ1-1, with 7 nucleotides matching TRBD1. The CDR3: CASSGGTEWNTEAFF. The CDR3 DNA is TGTGCCAGCAGCGGCGGGACAGAGTGGAACACTGAAGCTTTCTTT.